This TCR beta chain was sequenced in a study of blood T cell repertoires in COVID-19. Clones were sequenced by immunoSEQ multiplex PCR, and TCRdb holds only the in-frame ones, with some missing. The sample comprises about 210,000 clones, 80% to 90% of which are singletons, and 9.5% to 10% rests with the top ten. CDR1 LGHNA and CDR2 YSLEER come from the germline V gene. There are 14 residues in the CDR3. V lost 0 bases to trimming and J lost 6 bases, with 11 bases between them. The sequenced material came from peripheral blood. This receptor was taken from a man aged 50 to 60 with active or convalescent COVID-19. The chain has TRBV4-3 and TRBJ1-2, with D tentatively TRBD1 (5 bases). The CDR3 DNA reads TGCGCCAGCAGCCAAGACAGGGTTTACAATGGCTACACCTTC. Encoded protein: CASSQDRVYNGYTF.